This T cell receptor beta chain came from a study of control samples from healthy donors and cancer patients. This clone was recorded only once. Libraries were prepared by immunoSEQ multiplex PCR; TCRdb keeps only in-frame clonotypes and omits some of them. This table holds about 130,000 clones, approximately 90% found once. The CDR3 sequence is 11 residues long. Germline V gene data show CDR1 as DFQATT and CDR2 as SNEGSKA (reference sequence). Trimming cost V 3 bases and J 7 bases, with 9 bases left between them. This chain joins TRBV20-1 and TRBJ1-1; no firm D call. The sequence came from a woman in her fifties or sixties in good health. The specimen was blood. The CDR3 sequence is CSASEGGEAFF. CDR3 sequence (DNA): TGCAGTGCTAGTGAGGGTGGTGAAGCTTTCTTT.